The 21 T cell receptor beta chains below all came from one sample that was sequenced in a study of cytomegalovirus exposure and HLA in healthy donors. TCRdb keeps only in-frame clones here, not all; method: immunoSEQ multiplex PCR. The sample comprises over 200,000 clones, 70% to 90% of which are singletons, and less than 7% rests with the top ten. Sequenced sample: PBMCs. These receptors all stem from a woman under 30 in good health and CMV-seronegative.

The rearrangement links TRBV6-6 to TRBJ1-1, with 11 bases matching TRBD1. The junction had 12 bases not matched to a gene; V was cut back by 5 bases and J by 10 bases. The CDR3 is made up of 15 amino acids. Germline V gene data show CDR1 as MNHNY and CDR2 as SVGAGI (reference sequence). The DNA for the CDR3 is TGTGCCAGCAGTCACGGGACAGGGGGACCTCCGGGAGCTTTCTTT. Translated: CASSHGTGGPPGAFF.

The V gene is TRBV5-6, the J gene TRBJ2-5; D remains ambiguous. The CDR3 contains 14 residues. Germline CDR1 and CDR2: SGHDT and YYEEEE. The V and J ends lost 1 base and 1 base respectively, with 8 bases between them. The CDR3 bases are TGTGCCAGCAGCTTGTTACATACCCAAGAGACCCAGTACTTC. As protein: CASSLLHTQETQYF.

The J gene is TRBJ1-2, the V gene TRBV6-5, with D possibly being TRBD1 (6 bases). The CDR3 runs to 15 residues. Germline lookup yields CDR1 MNHEY and CDR2 SVGAGI. V lost 5 bases and J 9 bases, leaving 22 bases between the germline ends. In DNA form, the CDR3 reads TGTGCCAGCAGTCTACACTCGTGGGGGGCGGTCAGCTACACCTTC. Residues: CASSLHSWGAVSYTF.

This sequence joins TRBV4-1 and TRBJ2-7; TRBD1 matches 7 bases. The CDR3 has 14 amino acids. The germline gives CDR1 MGHRA, CDR2 YSYEKL. Germline trimming cut 3 bases from V and 4 bases from J; bases unmatched to any gene: 6. CDR3 amino acids: CASSQTTGMYEQYF. The CDR3 DNA sequence: TGCGCCAGCAGCCAGACGACAGGGATGTACGAGCAGTACTTC.

This chain joins TRBV29-1 and TRBJ2-3, with D perhaps TRBD2 (7 bases). The V gene lost 7 bases and the J gene lost 5 bases, with 25 bases spanning the gap. This CDR3 has 16 residues. In germline, CDR1 is SQVTM, CDR2 ANQGSEA. In DNA form, the CDR3 reads TGCAGCGCTGGACCGACTGTAGGGGGAGGGTTAGATACGCAGTATTTT. It translates to CSAGPTVGGGLDTQYF.

This clone was recorded only once. V usage is TRBV29-1 and J usage is TRBJ1-2; D ambiguous. Germline V gene sequence: CDR1 SQVTM, CDR2 ANQGSEA. The V end lost 5 bases, the J end lost 7 bases, and 11 bases lay between the germline ends. This CDR3 is 11 amino acids long. CDR3 nucleotides: TGCAGCGTTATAGAAGGGATTGGCTACACCTTC. As protein: CSVIEGIGYTF.

The rearrangement links TRBV4-1 to TRBJ1-2; D gene ambiguous. CDR1 is MGHRA, CDR2 YSYEKL, per germline. V was pared by 1 base and J by 8 bases, with 11 bases between. CDR3 length: 13 amino acids. The CDR3 protein is CASSQAGESGYTF. CDR3 bases: TGCGCCAGCAGCCAAGCTGGGGAGAGCGGCTACACCTTC.

This clone was recorded a few times. The chain couples TRBV18 to TRBJ1-1; D gene uncertain. The germline V and J ends were trimmed by 4 bases and 2 bases, with 11 bases remaining between them. The CDR3 covers 14 residues. CDR1 is KGHSH and CDR2 is LQKENI in the germline V gene. This CDR3 reads CASSLLPVNTEAFF. CDR3 DNA sequence: TGTGCCAGCTCACTACTCCCGGTAAACACTGAAGCTTTCTTT.

The rearrangement links TRBV5-1 to TRBJ2-7, with D possibly matching TRBD1 (5 bases). The CDR3 has 14 residues. The germline V gene encodes CDR1 SGHRS and CDR2 YFSETQ. V gave up 3 bases and J gave up 0 bases, with 10 bases separating them. The CDR3 nucleotides are TGCGCCAGCAGCTACATGACAGACTCCTACGAGCAGTACTTC. Its translation: CASSYMTDSYEQYF.

This chain uses TRBV28 with TRBJ1-5; D call uncertain. The V gene's germline CDR1 is MDHEN and CDR2 SYDVKM. V was cut by 8 bases and J by 6 bases, with 17 bases left in between. This CDR3 contains 14 residues. CDR3 sequence reads: CASGRSRRFQPQHF. The CDR3 nucleotides read TGTGCCAGCGGGCGAAGTCGACGTTTTCAGCCCCAGCATTTT.

The V gene is TRBV7-9, the J gene TRBJ1-2; TRBD1 matches at 8 bases. Trimming removed 3 bases from V and 8 bases from J; junction bases left unmatched: 2. The CDR3 sequence is 12 residues long. Per germline, CDR1 SEHNR and CDR2 FQNEAQ (reference sequence). DNA of the CDR3: TGTGCCAGCAGCTTGACAGGGGTAGGCTACACCTTC. This encodes CASSLTGVGYTF.

This clone was found once. CDR3 sequence reads: CASSFNTLKNEQYF. CDR3 DNA sequence: TGCGCCAGCAGCTTTAACACCCTAAAGAACGAGCAGTACTTC. The V call is TRBV5-1, the J call TRBJ2-7; D unclear. The CDR3 is made up of 14 amino acids. With 2 bases removed from V and 5 bases from J, the gap between germline ends came to 14 bases. CDR1 and CDR2 (germline): SGHRS, YFSETQ.

The CDR3 coding sequence is TGTGCCTGGCTAACGTCGCGGGGGCCCCCCTACGAGCAGTACTTC. Translation: CAWLTSRGPPYEQYF. The rearrangement joins TRBV30 to TRBJ2-7; TRBD2 might be the D (7 bases). This CDR3 region has 15 residues. The V end lost 5 bases, the J end lost 2 bases, and 19 bases lay between the germline ends. Germline CDR1 and CDR2: GTSNPN and SVGIG (reference sequence).

This clone was seen a few times. CDR3 sequence reads: CASSQTVAITANYGYTF. CDR3 DNA: TGTGCCAGCAGTCAAACGGTCGCGATTACAGCTAACTATGGCTACACCTTC. V gene TRBV27 combines with J gene TRBJ1-2; no definite D call. V was clipped by 5 bases and J by 0 bases, with 19 bases between them. Germline V gene lookup returns CDR1 MNHEY and CDR2 SMNVEV (reference sequence). This CDR3 has 17 amino acids.

V gene TRBV18 combines with J gene TRBJ2-2, with D perhaps matching TRBD1 (6 bases). V was shortened by 3 bases and J by 3 bases, with 11 bases between the two germline ends. CDR3 size: 15 residues. The V gene's germline CDR1 is KGHSH and CDR2 LQKENI. CDR3 in amino acids: CASSPTTGYTGELFF. CDR3 in DNA: TGTGCCAGCTCACCCACGACAGGCTACACCGGGGAGCTGTTTTTT.

This chain's CDR3 is CASTRSARQETQYF. The CDR3 DNA reads TGTGCCAGCACCCGGTCGGCTAGACAAGAGACCCAGTACTTC. The chain uses TRBV2 and TRBJ2-5; D gene uncertain. This CDR3 comprises 14 residues. Germline CDR1 SNHLY, CDR2 FYNNEI. Trimming shortened V by 7 bases and J by 2 bases, and 14 bases separated the two germline ends. Supplemented by reference TRBV2 and TRBJ2-5, the full variable domain reads EPEVTQTPSHQVTQMGQEVILRCVPISNHLYFYWYRQILGQKVEFLVSFYNNEISEKSEIFDDQFSVERPDGSNFTLKIRSTKLEDSAMYFCASTRSARQETQYFGPGTRLLVL.

This chain connects TRBV5-3 to TRBJ2-2; D is tentatively TRBD1 or TRBD2 (5 bases each). TRBV5-3 is known as an ORF, though its function is uncertain. The CDR3 extends over 18 amino acids. The V gene lost 4 bases and the J gene lost 1 base, with 20 bases spanning the gap. For the CDR3, the DNA is TGTGCCAGAAGCCGTCTTCCCGGGACGGCGCGGAACACCGGGGAGCTGTTTTTT. Translating gives CARSRLPGTARNTGELFF.

The chain combines TRBV28 with TRBJ2-4, with D maybe TRBD1 (5 bases). CDR3 size: 11 residues. V lost 11 bases, J lost 7 bases, and 12 bases lay in between. CDR1 MDHEN and CDR2 SYDVKM come from the germline V gene. In DNA, the CDR3 is TGTGCCGCCGGCGACAGTAACATTCAGTACTTC. Encoded protein: CAAGDSNIQYF.

The gene calls are TRBV6-5 and TRBJ2-7; the D gene could be TRBD1 or TRBD2 (5 bases each). V shed 0 bases and J shed 0 bases, with 9 bases lying between them. Looked up from germline, CDR1 is MNHEY and CDR2 is SVGAGI. This CDR3 comprises 15 residues. DNA of the CDR3: TGTGCCAGCAGTTACTCCGGGACGGACTCCTACGAGCAGTACTTC. Its protein product is CASSYSGTDSYEQYF.

The gene calls are TRBV29-1 and TRBJ2-2, with TRBD2 identical over 14 bases. Germline CDR1 is SQVTM and CDR2 is ANQGSEA. This CDR3 spans 14 amino acids. V lost 8 bases to trimming and J lost 6 bases; unmatched junction nucleotides: 5. CDR3 region: CSSGLAGAAGELFF. As DNA, the CDR3 is TGCAGCTCGGGACTAGCGGGAGCCGCCGGGGAGCTGTTTTTT.

J is TRBJ1-2 and V is TRBV19; TRBD1 matches at 12 bases. From germline, CDR1 is LNHDA and CDR2 SQIVND (reference sequence). V shed 3 bases, J shed 8 bases, and the junction held 10 bases outside the gene matches. The CDR3 totals 16 residues. The CDR3: CASSISPGQGAEGYTF. The CDR3 DNA reads TGTGCCAGTAGTATCTCCCCGGGACAGGGGGCTGAAGGCTACACCTTC.